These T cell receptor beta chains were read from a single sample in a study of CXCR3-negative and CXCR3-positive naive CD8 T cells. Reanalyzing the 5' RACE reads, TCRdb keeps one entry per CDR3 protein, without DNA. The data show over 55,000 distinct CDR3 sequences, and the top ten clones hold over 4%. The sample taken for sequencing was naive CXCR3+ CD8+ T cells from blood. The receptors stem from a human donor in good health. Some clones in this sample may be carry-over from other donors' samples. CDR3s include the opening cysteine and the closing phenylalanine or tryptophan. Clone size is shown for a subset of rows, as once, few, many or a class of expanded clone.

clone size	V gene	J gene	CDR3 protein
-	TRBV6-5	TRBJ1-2	CASSPAPGRELLSYGYTF
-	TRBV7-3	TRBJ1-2	CASSLTPPPDLLGYTF
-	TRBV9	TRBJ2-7	CASSDGTSAYEQYF
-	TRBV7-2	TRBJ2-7	CASSFEGTVWYEQYF
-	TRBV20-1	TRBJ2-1	CSAKGGSGRAEEQFF
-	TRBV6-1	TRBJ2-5	CASSVTDSAAWETQYF
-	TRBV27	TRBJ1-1	CASSSLPGEMNTEAFF
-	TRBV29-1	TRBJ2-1	CSVERGGLAGLYNEQFF
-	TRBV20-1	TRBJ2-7	CSARGLAGDTRDEQYF
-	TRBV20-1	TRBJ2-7	CSATASGASYEQYF
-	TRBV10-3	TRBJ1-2	CAITNDGSLFYGYTF
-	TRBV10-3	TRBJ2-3	CAISASTQGEDTQYF
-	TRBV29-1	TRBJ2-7	CSVAEGQGAEQYF
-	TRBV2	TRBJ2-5	CASSSPWTGQETQYF
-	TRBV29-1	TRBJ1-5	CSVEDWGQPQHF
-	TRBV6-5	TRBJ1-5	CASRQSGGGSNQPQHF
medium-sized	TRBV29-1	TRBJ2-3	CSVEGGQFTDTQYF
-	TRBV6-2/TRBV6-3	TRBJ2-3	CASLPRAITDTQYF
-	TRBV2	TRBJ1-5	CASRDQGTGQFNQPQHF
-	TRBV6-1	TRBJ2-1	CASSYGGAWDNEQFF
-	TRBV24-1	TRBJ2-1	CATSDRESLHEQFF
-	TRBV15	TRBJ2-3	CATSRESYHTQYF
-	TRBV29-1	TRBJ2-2	CSVERETTGELFF
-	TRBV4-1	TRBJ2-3	CASSQEGSTDTQYF
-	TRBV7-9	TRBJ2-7	CASSSTGAVYEQYF
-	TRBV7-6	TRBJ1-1	CASGLGAGENTEAFF
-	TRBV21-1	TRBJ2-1	CASSKQETLSLDEQFF
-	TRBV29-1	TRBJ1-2	CSVVGQGNDYGYTF
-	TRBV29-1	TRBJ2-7	CSVVLGQGVGEQYF
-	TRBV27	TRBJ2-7	CASSTSGGGTYEQYF
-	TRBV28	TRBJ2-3	CASSSHIGTGGAEPLDTQYF
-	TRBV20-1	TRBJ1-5	CSARDVGVSDSQPQHF
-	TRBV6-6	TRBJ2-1	CASSTLPGTYNEQFF
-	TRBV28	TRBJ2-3	CASSDFGAGTDTQYF
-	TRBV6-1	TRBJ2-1	CASSDGGWEHEQFF
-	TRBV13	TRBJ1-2	CASSEQQGIYGYTF
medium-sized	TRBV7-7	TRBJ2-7	CASSPGTGGYEQYF
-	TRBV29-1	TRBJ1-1	CSVEFVPGQLNTEAFF
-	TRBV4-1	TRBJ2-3	CASSHPPIEPSTDTQYF
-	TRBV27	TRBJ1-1	CASSLYSGTEAFF
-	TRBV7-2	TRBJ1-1	CASSHLTANTEAFF
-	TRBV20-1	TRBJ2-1	CSARDLGRTPSPYNEQFF
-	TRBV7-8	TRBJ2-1	CASSPVMSSYNEQFF
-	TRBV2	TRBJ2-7	CASGGTPSYEQYF
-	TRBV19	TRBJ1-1	CASSYRDTEAFF
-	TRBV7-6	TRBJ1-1	CASSLNPRGTEAFF
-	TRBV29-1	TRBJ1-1	CSVEGGNTEAFF
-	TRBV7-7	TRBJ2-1	CASSLLEITGTDAREQFF
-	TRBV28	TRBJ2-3	CASGTGSTDTQYF
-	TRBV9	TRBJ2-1	CASSAWDSSNEQFF
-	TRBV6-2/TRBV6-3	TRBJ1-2	CASSLDGNYGYTF